This entry features one T cell receptor (beta chain) sequence. What it binds is not known. This sample was taken from a study of identical twins. The J segment lost 6 bases and the V segment lost 5 bases, leaving 4 bases of the junction unmatched. The CDR3 has 12 amino acids. Germline V gene data show CDR1 as SEHNR and CDR2 as FQNEAQ (reference sequence). Broader study findings: Within cord blood, abundant beta clonotypes carried fewer insertions, but memory repertoires showed no such trend. Zero-insertion results could be subject to partial confounding by invariant MAIT and iNKT cells.

Healthy Caucasians provided all donations. TCRdb ran MiXCR on the 5' RACE reads and lists one entry per CDR3 protein. The data contain approximately 600,000 distinct CDR3 sequences, 7.1% of them seen just once; the ten biggest clones take up around 1.6%. The same data also contributed to another study, on yellow fever vaccine responses in identical twins.

The sequenced sample was PBMCs. The clonotype originates from a woman between 18 and 29 years old in good health. This chain links TRBV7-9 with TRBJ2-7, with 7 bases that match TRBD2. The CDR3 DNA is TGTGCCAGCAGCAACGGGAGGTCCGAGCAGTACGTC. Protein sequence: CASSNGRSEQYV.